The 9 T cell receptor beta chains reported below all come from one sample, sequenced in a study of identical twins. MiXCR, applied by TCRdb to the 5' RACE reads, yields one record per CDR3 protein. In the table there are 1,800,000 or so distinct CDR3 sequences, around a third of which are singletons. The sequenced sample consisted of cord blood. The receptors shown here come from a newborn girl in good health.

This clonotype showed up just a few times. The genes are TRBV20-1 and TRBJ1-4; D ambiguous. V shed 6 bases and J shed 8 bases, with 10 bases lying between them. The CDR3 contains 11 residues. CDR1 is DFQATT and CDR2 is SNEGSKA in the germline V gene (reference sequence). Here the CDR3 DNA reads TGCAGTGCCACCACTCGGGAAAAACTGTTTTTT. Amino acid sequence: CSATTREKLFF.

This clonotype was counted only a few times. This chain joins TRBV5-1 and TRBJ2-7, with D perhaps matching TRBD1 (5 bases). Germline CDR1 and CDR2: SGHRS and YFSETQ. The V end lost 0 bases, the J end lost 2 bases, and 12 bases lay between the germline ends. The CDR3 sequence is 15 residues long. The CDR3 region has the DNA TGCGCCAGCAGCTTGGGGGGCCTAGACACCTACGAGCAGTACTTC. It specifies CASSLGGLDTYEQYF. The full variable domain, completed using reference TRBV5-1 and TRBJ2-7, is KAGVTQTPRYLIKTRGQQVTLSCSPISGHRSVSWYQQTPGQGLQFLFEYFSETQRNKGNFPGRFSGRQFSNSRSEMNVSTLELGDSALYLCASSLGGLDTYEQYFGPGTRLTVT.

This clonotype has only a few counts. This rearrangement joins TRBV9 to TRBJ2-1; 11 nucleotides align to TRBD2. Germline V gene data show CDR1 as SGDLS and CDR2 as YYNGEE. Losses at the gene ends were 3 bases for V and 8 bases for J; bases not matched to a gene: 13. The CDR3 totals 17 residues. This CDR3 is CASSAGPLAGVRYEQFF. CDR3 bases: TGTGCCAGCAGCGCTGGCCCACTAGCGGGAGTGAGGTATGAGCAGTTCTTC.

The V and J genes are TRBV6-5 and TRBJ2-2; a weak D match, TRBD2 (6 bases). CDR3 length: 19 residues. Trimming removed 2 bases at V and 1 base at J, with 20 bases between. The V gene's germline CDR1 is MNHEY and CDR2 SVGAGI. CDR3 bases: TGTGCCAGCAGTTACACGGGTACACGCGGGACGGAGAACACCGGGGAGCTGTTTTTT. Amino acids: CASSYTGTRGTENTGELFF.

This sequence joins TRBV20-1 and TRBJ2-5; a possible D gene is TRBD1 (6 bases). Germline V CDR1 and CDR2: DFQATT, SNEGSKA (reference sequence). This CDR3 comprises 15 residues. V lost 1 base to trimming and J lost 0 bases, with 12 bases between them. The DNA of the CDR3 is TGCAGTGCTAGAGCCCCCGGGACAAACCAAGAGACCCAGTACTTC. Its translation: CSARAPGTNQETQYF.

This clonotype has a handful of counts. This sequence joins TRBV21-1 and TRBJ2-7; the D call of TRBD1 is as the table states it, not checked on the DNA. TRBV21-1 is labeled a pseudogene. There are 17 residues in the CDR3. The CDR3 nucleotides are TGTGCCAGCAGCAAAAAGAGGGGACAGGCGACCTCCTACGAGCAGTACTTC. This sequence encodes CASSKKRGQATSYEQYF.

This chain connects TRBV28 to TRBJ1-2; D may be TRBD1 (6 bases). With 3 bases removed from V and 3 bases from J, the gap between germline ends came to 11 bases. This CDR3 region has 14 residues. Germline-derived CDR1 and CDR2 are MDHEN and SYDVKM. CDR3 DNA sequence: TGTGCCAGCAGTTTGGGGGCAGGATACTATGGCTACACCTTC. It yields the protein CASSLGAGYYGYTF.

This sequence joins TRBV20-1 and TRBJ2-1; no clear D gene. V shed 5 bases and J shed 4 bases, with 6 bases lying between them. The CDR3 runs to 11 residues. The germline V gene has CDR1 DFQATT and CDR2 SNEGSKA (reference sequence). This CDR3 is CSAHLYNEQFF. The CDR3 nucleotides read TGCAGTGCTCACCTTTACAATGAGCAGTTCTTC.

This clonotype was seen a handful of times. V gene TRBV7-2 combines with J gene TRBJ2-4; TRBD1 or TRBD2 may be the D gene (5 bases each). The CDR3 covers 17 residues. V lost 5 bases to trimming and J lost 1 base, with 18 bases between them. Germline values: CDR1 SGHTA, CDR2 FQGNSA. Here the CDR3 DNA reads TGTGCCAGCAGCCTTAGGATAAAAGGGGAGGCCAAAAACATTCAGTACTTC. Protein: CASSLRIKGEAKNIQYF.